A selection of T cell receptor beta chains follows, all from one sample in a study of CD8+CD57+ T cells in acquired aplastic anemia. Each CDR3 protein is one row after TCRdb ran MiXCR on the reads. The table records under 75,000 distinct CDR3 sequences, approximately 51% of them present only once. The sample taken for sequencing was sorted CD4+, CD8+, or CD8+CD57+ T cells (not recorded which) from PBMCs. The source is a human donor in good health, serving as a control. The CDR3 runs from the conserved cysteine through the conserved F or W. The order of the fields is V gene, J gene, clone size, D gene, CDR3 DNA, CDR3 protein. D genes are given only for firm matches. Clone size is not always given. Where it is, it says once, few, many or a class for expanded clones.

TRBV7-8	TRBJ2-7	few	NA	TGTGCCAGCAGCTTAAACCCGTTGGAGCAGTACTTC	CASSLNPLEQYF
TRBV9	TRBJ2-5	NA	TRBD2	TGTGCCAGCAGCATCAATAAGGGAGGGACTAGCGGGGTGCAAGAGACCCAGTACTTC	CASSINKGGTSGVQETQYF
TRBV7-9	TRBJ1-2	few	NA	TGCGCCAGCAGCCCAACCCCCGACAAAAGCTATGGCTACACCTTC	CASSPTPDKSYGYTF
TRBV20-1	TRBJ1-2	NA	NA	TGCAGTGCCGAATGGCTCTATGGCTACACCTTC	CSAEWLYGYTF
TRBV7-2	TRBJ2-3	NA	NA	TGCGCCAGCAGCTACGACACAGATACGCAGTATTTT	CASSYDTDTQYF
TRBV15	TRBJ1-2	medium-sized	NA	TGTGCCACCAGCCCCGGCCTAAAATCGGATGGCTACACCTTC	CATSPGLKSDGYTF
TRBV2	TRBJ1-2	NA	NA	TGTGCCAGGGGGGACGGGAACTCTGGAAACACCTTC	CARGDGNSGNTF
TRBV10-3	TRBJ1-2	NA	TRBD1	TGTGCCATCAGTGAGTCGAGGGACAGGGGTGGCTACACCTTC	CAISESRDRGGYTF
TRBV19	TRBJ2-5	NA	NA	TGTGCCAGTAGTATGGGAGAGACCCAGTACTTC	CASSMGETQYF
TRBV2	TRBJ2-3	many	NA	TGTGCCAGCAGGGGGGGACCCCTTAGCACAGATACGCAGTATTTT	CASRGGPLSTDTQYF
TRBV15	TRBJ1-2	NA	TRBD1	TGTGCCACCAGCGCGGGGACAGGGAGGCACCTTAACTATGGCTACACCTTC	CATSAGTGRHLNYGYTF
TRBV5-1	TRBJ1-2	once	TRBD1	TGCGCCAGCAGCCCCCTGGACAGGGGAAATGGCTACACCTTC	CASSPLDRGNGYTF
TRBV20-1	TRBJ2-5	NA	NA	TGCAGTGCTAGAGATTGGGCGGGGCTCGAGACCCAGTACTTC	CSARDWAGLETQYF
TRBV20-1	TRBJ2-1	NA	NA	TGCAGTGCATCGAAAGACAATGAGCAGTTCTTC	CSASKDNEQFF
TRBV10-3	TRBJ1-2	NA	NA	TGTGCCATCAGTGAAGTGACAGTGTATGGCTACACCTTC	CAISEVTVYGYTF
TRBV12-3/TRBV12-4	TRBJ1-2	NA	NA	TGTGCCAGCAGTTCAGGGGCTAACTATGGCTACACCTTC	CASSSGANYGYTF
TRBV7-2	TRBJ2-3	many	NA	TGTGCCAGCAGTGAAATACAAACAAGGCCCAGCACAGATACGCAGTATTTT	CASSEIQTRPSTDTQYF
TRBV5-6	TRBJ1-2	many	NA	TGTGCCAGCGGCTCGGACAGCCCCAGAGAGGGCTACACCTTC	CASGSDSPREGYTF
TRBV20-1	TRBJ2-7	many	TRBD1	TGCAGTGCTAGAGACAGGGGGACCCACGAGCAGTACTTC	CSARDRGTHEQYF
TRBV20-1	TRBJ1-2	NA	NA	TGCAGTGCTAGAGGGGGTGGCAGGTCTCGTGGCTACACCTTC	CSARGGGRSRGYTF
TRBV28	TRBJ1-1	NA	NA	TGTGCCAGCAGTTCCCCTACGACAAGTCTTCGGTTT	CASSSPTTSLRF
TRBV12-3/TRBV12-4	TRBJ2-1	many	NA	TGTGCCAGCATAATGACTGACCACTCCTACAATGAGCAGTTCTTC	CASIMTDHSYNEQFF
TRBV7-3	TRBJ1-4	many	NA	TGTGCCAGCAGCTTAACGGGAGAGAATACAAGAAATGAAAAACTGTTTTTT	CASSLTGENTRNEKLFF
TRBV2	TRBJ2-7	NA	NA	TGTGCCAGCAGCCGAGGACAGAACGAGCAGTACTTC	CASSRGQNEQYF
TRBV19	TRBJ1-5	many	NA	TGTGCCAGTAGTATTATAGCTAACGGCAATCAGCCCCAGCATTTT	CASSIIANGNQPQHF
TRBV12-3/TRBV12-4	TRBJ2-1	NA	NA	TGTGCCAGCACTGCGACGCGAAGTAAGGATGAGCAGTTCTTC	CASTATRSKDEQFF
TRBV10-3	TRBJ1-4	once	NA	TGTGCCATCAGTGAGTCAGGAGGCGAACAGCTTAATGAAAAACTGTTTTTT	CAISESGGEQLNEKLFF
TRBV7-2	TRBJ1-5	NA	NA	TGTGCCAGCAGCATCGACACCCATAGCAATCAGCCCCAGCATTTT	CASSIDTHSNQPQHF
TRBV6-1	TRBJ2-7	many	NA	TGTGCCAGCAGTGAAACGACAGGAACCTACGAGCAGTACTTC	CASSETTGTYEQYF
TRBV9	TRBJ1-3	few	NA	TGTGCCAGCAGCCTCTTTTCTTCGTCCACATACTCTGGAAACACCATATATTTT	CASSLFSSSTYSGNTIYF
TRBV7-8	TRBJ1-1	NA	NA	TGTGCCAGCAGCTCGGACACTGAAGCTTTCTTT	CASSSDTEAFF
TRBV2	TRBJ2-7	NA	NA	TGTGCCAGCAGCTTAGGACACCTTTACGAGCAGTACTTC	CASSLGHLYEQYF
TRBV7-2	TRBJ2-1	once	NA	TGTGCCAGCAGCTTAGTTAGCGATGAGCAGTTCTTC	CASSLVSDEQFF
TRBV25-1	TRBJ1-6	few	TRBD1	TGTGCCAGCAGCCTCACAGGGGGCGATTCACCCCTCCACTTT	CASSLTGGDSPLHF
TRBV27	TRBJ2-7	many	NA	TGTGCCAGCAGTTTAGCAGCTTCCTACGAGCAGTACTTC	CASSLAASYEQYF
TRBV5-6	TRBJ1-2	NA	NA	TGTGCCAGCAGACCCACTTTGGGAGATGGCTATGGCTACACCTTC	CASRPTLGDGYGYTF
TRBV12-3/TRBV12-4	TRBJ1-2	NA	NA	TGTGCCAGCAGTCGAGGGCACGGCTACACCTTC	CASSRGHGYTF
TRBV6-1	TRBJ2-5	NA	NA	TGTGCCAGCAGTGACAAGGACCGCGAAGGGGAGACCCAGTACTTC	CASSDKDREGETQYF
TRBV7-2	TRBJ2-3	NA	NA	TGTGCCAGCAGCGCCGGGGCAGATACGCAGTATTTT	CASSAGADTQYF
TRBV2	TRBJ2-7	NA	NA	TGTGCCAGCAGTGAAAAGGCCCTAGCACTGTCCTACGAGCAGTACTTC	CASSEKALALSYEQYF
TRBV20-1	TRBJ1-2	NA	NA	TGCAGTGCTAGCCCAGGGGCGGCTAACTATGGCTACACCTTC	CSASPGAANYGYTF
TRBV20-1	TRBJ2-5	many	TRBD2	TGCAGTGCTAGAAGCGGGACCGGTGAGACCCAGTACTTC	CSARSGTGETQYF
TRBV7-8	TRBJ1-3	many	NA	TGTGCCAGCAGCTTTTATCGTCCTGCTGCGGACACCATATATTTT	CASSFYRPAADTIYF
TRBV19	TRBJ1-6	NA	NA	TGTGCCAGTAGTATAGGGGGTTTTAATTCACCCCTCCACTTT	CASSIGGFNSPLHF
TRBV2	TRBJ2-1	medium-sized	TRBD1	TGTGCCAGCAGGACAGGGGACAATGAGCAGTTCTTC	CASRTGDNEQFF
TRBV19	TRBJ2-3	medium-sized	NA	TGTGCCAGTAGCCTCGAAGGGTTCGCAGATACGCAGTATTTT	CASSLEGFADTQYF
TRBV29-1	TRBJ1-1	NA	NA	TGCAGCGGCAGCACTATGAACACTGAAGCTTTCTTT	CSGSTMNTEAFF
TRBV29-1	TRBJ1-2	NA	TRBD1	TGCAGCGTCCAAGGGGGCAGGGGGAATGGCTACACCTTC	CSVQGGRGNGYTF
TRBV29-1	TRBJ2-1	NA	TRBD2	TGCAGCGGTAGCGGGAGGGCCCCCAATGAGCAGTTCTTC	CSGSGRAPNEQFF
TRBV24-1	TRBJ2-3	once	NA	TGTGCCACCAGTGATGAGGGGAGGACTACGCAGTATTTT	CATSDEGRTTQYF
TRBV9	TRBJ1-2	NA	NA	TGTGCCAGCAGCGGGTTCGGCTACACCTTC	CASSGFGYTF
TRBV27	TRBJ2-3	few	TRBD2	TGTGCCAGCAGCTCCCTAACTAGCGGGGGTGCGACAGATACGCAGTATTTT	CASSSLTSGGATDTQYF
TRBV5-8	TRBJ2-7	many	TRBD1	TGTGCCAGCAGCTTTGGTTTGCTGACAGGGGAAGACTTC	CASSFGLLTGEDF
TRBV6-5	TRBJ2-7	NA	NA	TGTGCCAGCAGTTACTCGATCGGCGAGCAGTACTTC	CASSYSIGEQYF
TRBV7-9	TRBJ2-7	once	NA	TGTGCCAGCAGCTCCATATACTATTACGAGCAGTACTTC	CASSSIYYYEQYF
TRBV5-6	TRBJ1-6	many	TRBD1	TGTGCCAGCAGCTGGGGGACAGGGGTTAATTCACCCCTCCACTTT	CASSWGTGVNSPLHF
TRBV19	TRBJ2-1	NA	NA	TGTGCCAGTAGTCCGGGACTGAGCAATGAGCAGTTCTTC	CASSPGLSNEQFF
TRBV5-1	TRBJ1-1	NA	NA	TGCGCCAGCAGCTTGATGGCAGGCGGCCTGAACACTGAAGCTTTCTTT	CASSLMAGGLNTEAFF